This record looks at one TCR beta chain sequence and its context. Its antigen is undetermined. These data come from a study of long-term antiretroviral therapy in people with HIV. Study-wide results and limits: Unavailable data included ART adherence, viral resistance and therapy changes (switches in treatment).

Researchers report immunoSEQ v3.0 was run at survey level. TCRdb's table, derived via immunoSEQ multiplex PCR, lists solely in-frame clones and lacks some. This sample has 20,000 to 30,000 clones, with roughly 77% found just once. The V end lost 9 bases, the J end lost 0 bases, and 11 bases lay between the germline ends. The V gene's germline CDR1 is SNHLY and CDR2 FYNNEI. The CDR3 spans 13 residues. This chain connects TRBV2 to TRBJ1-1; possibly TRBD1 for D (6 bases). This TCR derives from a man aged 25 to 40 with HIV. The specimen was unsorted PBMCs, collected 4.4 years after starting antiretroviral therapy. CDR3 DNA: TGTGCCAGAGGGGGACGGTTGAACACTGAAGCTTTCTTT. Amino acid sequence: CARGGRLNTEAFF.